This TCR beta chain was retrieved from a study of T cells after yellow fever vaccination (dated by TCRdb to the late 2010s). Study-wide context: The SMART-Seq v4 Ultra Low Input RNA kit was used to prepare libraries from fractions with low cell numbers. Bulk TCR alpha and beta repertoires were sequenced longitudinally to track T-cell clones before and after primary and booster YFV17D yellow fever vaccination. The cohort comprised two healthy male donors, one aged 18 to 30 and one aged 30 to 39 years. Blood was collected at multiple timepoints before and after primary and secondary immunization, and bulk PBMC replicates and cell subsets were isolated. Broad study findings and their caveats: Compared with the primary T-cell response, the secondary T-cell response was faster but weaker, reaching its peak on day 5 rather than on day 15. FACS-sorted repertoires could contain abundant contaminating clonotypes from the bulk population, so computational filtering was required. After the booster, most clones that had expanded after primary vaccination were detected again (approximately 95% of CD4 and 88% of CD8), suggesting broad maintenance of memory. Because only a couple of donors were included in the study, the extent to which the findings can be generalized is limited. A small share of clonotypes occurred in both CD4 and CD8 compartments, likely arising from convergent recombination.

The treatment or condition label of this sample denotes: live attenuated yellow fever vaccine strain. At each blood-draw timepoint, two biological replicates of bulk PBMCs were collected. PBMCs were isolated from peripheral blood using a standard Ficoll-Paque protocol. TriZol was used to extract RNA from bulk PBMCs, from CD4 and CD8 fractions, and from dextramer-positive and dextramer-negative fractions. As regards this clonotype: Its antigen is unknown. It has no much larger one-base neighbor in the sample; base qualities were not kept.

Instrument on record: Illumina NovaSeq 6000. TCR cDNA was synthesized by 5'RACE template switching, which introduced a universal primer site and unique molecular identifiers. cDNA synthesis was primed from both the TCR alpha and TCR beta constant segments. Library amplification involved two PCR steps, and the second step added sample barcodes and sequencing adapters. Sequencing of libraries was done on Illumina HiSeq 2500 (2x100 bp) or NovaSeq (2x150 bp). As for the authors' bioinformatics: MIGEC handled demultiplexing of reads and collapsing into UMI consensus sequences, while MiXCR performed V(D)J alignment. Using edgeR on replicate PBMC samples, clonotypes were called vaccine-responding if FDR was below 0.01 and the log2 fold change was above 5 up to day 15. CD4 or CD8 identity was assigned to each bulk clonotype according to whether the clonotype was present at higher abundance in the sequenced CD4 repertoire or the sequenced CD8 repertoire. TCRdb applied fastp at Q25 and MiXCR to the public reads, then kept only in-frame beta chains. Each entry merges the rows of one CDR3 protein and shows their most common DNA and genes. Here the V and J calls rest on TCRdb's processing, not on the authors' analysis. The table for this sample lists 250,000 to 400,000 distinct CDR3 sequences; about 4% of them were counted only once. The ten biggest clones cover just under 25% of the sample.

The CDR3 runs 15 amino acids, cysteine and phenylalanine included. The DNA shown is the 45-base CDR3, in frame from base 1. At the junction V is shortened by 5 bases and J by 4 bases, with 15 bases in between. The source is a man aged 18 to 30 who received the YFV17D yellow fever vaccine. The chain uses TRBV12-3 or TRBV12-4 and TRBJ2-1; the D gene cannot be resolved reliably. The material was PBMCs, obtained 5 days after the yellow fever booster vaccination. The base sequence is TGTGCCAGCAGTCCGCGTTTGAAGCTTTACAATGAGCAGTTCTTC. It is translated as CASSPRLKLYNEQFF.